The 21 T cell receptor beta chains below all came from one sample that was sequenced in a study of blood T cell repertoires in COVID-19. Here immunoSEQ multiplex PCR was the method, and the copy in TCRdb shows in-frame clones only, minus some. The data show about 360,000 clones, approximately 86% seen once. The sequenced sample consisted of peripheral blood. The receptors here all came from a woman aged 55-69 years with COVID-19, enrolled during active disease.

The rearrangement joins TRBV7-9 to TRBJ2-1; 11 positions match TRBD2. The CDR3 loop spans 12 amino acids. After removal of 6 bases from V and 12 bases from J, the junction contained 4 bases not matched to a gene. Germline CDR1 SEHNR, CDR2 FQNEAQ (reference sequence). The chain's CDR3 is CASRATSGGQFF. In DNA, the CDR3 is TGTGCCAGCAGGGCTACTAGCGGGGGGCAGTTCTTC. The variable domain in full, completed from reference TRBV7-9 and TRBJ2-1, reads DTGVSQNPRHKITKRGQNVTFRCDPISEHNRLYWYRQTLGQGPEFLTYFQNEAQLEKSRLLSDRFSAERPKGSFSTLEIQRTEQGDSAMYLCASRATSGGQFFGPGTRLTVL.

Regarding this clone: Additional DNA sequences in this sample encode the identical CDR3. The CDR3 protein is CASSVEGDTEAFF. DNA of the CDR3: TGTGCCAGCAGCGTAGAGGGGGATACTGAAGCTTTCTTT. The rearrangement uses TRBV9 and TRBJ1-1; TRBD1 is a possible D gene (6 bases). CDR3 length: 13 amino acids. The germline V gene encodes CDR1 SGDLS and CDR2 YYNGEE. Between the trimmed V and J ends, which lost 0 bases and 5 bases, there was a span of 8 bases.

The V gene is TRBV19, the J gene TRBJ1-2, with D hard to call. The V gene lost 5 bases and the J gene lost 8 bases, with 15 bases spanning the gap. This CDR3 contains 13 residues. Germline V gene data show CDR1 as LNHDA and CDR2 as SQIVND (reference sequence). CDR3 bases: TGTGCCAGTAGTCAGTACGGGGTCGAAGGCTACACCTTC. Amino acids: CASSQYGVEGYTF.

The rearrangement links TRBV11-3 to TRBJ2-4; TRBD1 aligns across 9 bases. J gave up 8 bases and V 5 bases, and 7 bases lay outside the gene matches. The germline CDR1 and CDR2 sequences are SGHNT and YENEEA. CDR3 size: 14 residues. As DNA, the CDR3 is TGTGCCAGCAGCCCCGGACAGGGGAAACACATTCAGTACTTC. Translating it yields CASSPGQGKHIQYF. The complete variable domain, with remaining parts taken from reference TRBV11-3 and TRBJ2-4, reads EAGVVQSPRYKIIEKKQPVAFWCNPISGHNTLYWYLQNLGQGPELLIRYENEEAVDDSQLPKDRFSAERLKGVDSTLKIQPAELGDSAVYLCASSPGQGKHIQYFGAGTRLSVL.

The rearrangement uses TRBV19 and TRBJ2-3; 9 nucleotides align to TRBD1. Germline assignment: CDR1 LNHDA and CDR2 SQIVND (reference sequence). The CDR3 extends over 16 amino acids. Trimming cost V 2 bases and J 1 base; bases outside gene matches: 4. The CDR3 loop is CASSIRGQGGTDTQYF. DNA of the CDR3: TGTGCCAGTAGTATACGGGGACAGGGAGGCACAGATACGCAGTATTTT.

This rearrangement joins TRBV11-3 to TRBJ2-5; 11 nucleotides match TRBD1. The CDR3 contains 18 residues. The V segment lost 5 bases and the J segment 2 bases; nucleotides outside the gene matches: 13. Germline assignment: CDR1 SGHNT and CDR2 YENEEA. In nucleotides, the CDR3 is TGTGCCAGCAGCCCCCGGGACAGGGGGTTGGTTGGGCAAGAGACCCAGTACTTC. The encoded protein is CASSPRDRGLVGQETQYF.

This rearrangement joins TRBV5-5 to TRBJ2-1; D is possibly TRBD1 (6 bases). V was pared by 2 bases and J by 7 bases, with 10 bases between. CDR3 size: 13 residues. Germline CDR1 and CDR2: SGHKS and YYEKEE (reference sequence). This CDR3 is CASSLWDTNEQFF. CDR3 DNA: TGTGCCAGCAGCTTATGGGACACAAATGAGCAGTTCTTC.

In this sample, this clone turned up many times. The chain employs TRBV3-1 (or the pseudogene TRBV3-2) and TRBJ2-1; 7 bases agree with TRBD2. CDR3 length: 15 amino acids. Trimming removed 5 bases from V and 1 base from J; junction bases left unmatched: 5. Germline lookup yields CDR1 LGHDT and CDR2 YNNKEL (reference sequence). CDR3 DNA: TGTGCCAGCAGCGGGGGGGGGACTTCCTACAATGAGCAGTTCTTC. Translating it yields CASSGGGTSYNEQFF.

J is TRBJ1-1 and V is TRBV2; 7 nucleotides match TRBD1. V shed 6 bases and J 0 bases; nucleotides not matched to a gene: 4. The germline CDR1 and CDR2 sequences are SNHLY and FYNNEI. The CDR3 spans 14 residues. The CDR3, as DNA: TGTGCCAGCAGGGGGGGACAGATGAACACTGAAGCTTTCTTT. As protein: CASRGGQMNTEAFF.

The V gene is TRBV5-5, the J gene TRBJ1-1; D unclear. V dropped 1 base and J dropped 5 bases, with 12 bases sitting between them. The CDR3 has 14 amino acids. CDR1 and CDR2 (germline): SGHKS, YYEKEE (reference sequence). Here the CDR3 DNA reads TGTGCCAGCAGCTTGAGCTTAGCAAGTACTGAAGCTTTCTTT. This translates into CASSLSLASTEAFF.

The rearrangement links TRBV4-3 to TRBJ1-1; 8 bases are a match to TRBD1. CDR1 is LGHNA, CDR2 YSLEER, per germline. With V trimmed by 0 bases and J by 4 bases, 4 bases remained unmatched. This CDR3 is built from 15 residues. The CDR3 DNA reads TGCGCCAGCAGCCAAGATCGGACAGGGAGCACTGAAGCTTTCTTT. This translates into CASSQDRTGSTEAFF.

This chain uses TRBV4-1 with TRBJ2-1; 11 bases line up with TRBD2. Losses at the gene ends were 4 bases for V and 6 bases for J; bases not matched to a gene: 8. Germline V gene lookup returns CDR1 MGHRA and CDR2 YSYEKL. The CDR3 has 16 amino acids. The CDR3 protein is CASSLLLAGVGNEQFF. CDR3 DNA: TGCGCCAGCAGCCTTCTACTAGCGGGGGTCGGCAATGAGCAGTTCTTC.

The J gene is TRBJ2-1, the V gene TRBV7-9; 9 bases map to TRBD2. With 3 bases clipped from V and 2 bases from J, the junction kept 2 bases outside the gene matches. The CDR3 covers 15 residues. Germline CDR1 SEHNR, CDR2 FQNEAQ (reference sequence). CDR3 region: CASSFRGGAYNEQFF. As DNA, the CDR3 is TGTGCCAGCAGCTTCCGCGGGGGGGCCTACAATGAGCAGTTCTTC.

The chain couples TRBV6-6 to TRBJ1-6; D might be TRBD1 (6 bases). Germline V CDR1 and CDR2: MNHNY, SVGAGI (reference sequence). CDR3 length: 17 residues. V lost 5 bases to trimming and J lost 9 bases, with 23 bases between them. CDR3 in DNA: TGTGCCAGCAGTCCCAGCGACCCGGGGGGGCATACTTCACCCCTCCACTTT. Translating gives CASSPSDPGGHTSPLHF.

This clone was found once. The chain recombines TRBV9 with TRBJ1-2; D perhaps matches TRBD1 (5 bases). From germline, CDR1 is SGDLS and CDR2 YYNGEE. CDR3 size: 15 residues. The V and J ends lost 3 bases and 1 base respectively, with 13 bases between them. The CDR3, as DNA: TGTGCCAGCAGCGGGGAGGGGACCTTTAACTATGGCTACACCTTC. Translation: CASSGEGTFNYGYTF.

The V gene is TRBV2, the J gene TRBJ2-3; 11 bases align to TRBD2. The CDR3 runs to 15 residues. V gave up 1 base and J gave up 8 bases; unmatched junction bases: 5. In germline, CDR1 is SNHLY, CDR2 FYNNEI. The CDR3 DNA reads TGTGCCAGCAGTGAAGTGGGGCTAGCGGGGGGTACGCAGTATTTT. Translation gives CASSEVGLAGGTQYF.

V usage is TRBV9 and J usage is TRBJ2-3, with D possibly TRBD2 on 6 matching bases. Germline values: CDR1 SGDLS, CDR2 YYNGEE. This CDR3 has 15 residues. V lost 2 bases, J lost 0 bases, and 10 bases lay in between. CDR3 loop: CASSVGGASTDTQYF. The CDR3 bases are TGTGCCAGCAGCGTTGGCGGGGCGAGCACAGATACGCAGTATTTT.

This clone was picked up a small number of times. The chain couples TRBV5-1 to TRBJ2-4; D might be TRBD2 (5 bases). The CDR3 is made up of 15 amino acids. V was trimmed by 1 base and J by 6 bases, leaving 14 bases between them. Germline CDR1 and CDR2: SGHRS and YFSETQ. The CDR3 protein is CASSLRAAGGNIQYF. CDR3 DNA sequence: TGCGCCAGCAGCTTGAGGGCCGCAGGAGGAAACATTCAGTACTTC. Full variable domain (rest looked up from reference TRBV5-1 and TRBJ2-4): KAGVTQTPRYLIKTRGQQVTLSCSPISGHRSVSWYQQTPGQGLQFLFEYFSETQRNKGNFPGRFSGRQFSNSRSEMNVSTLELGDSALYLCASSLRAAGGNIQYFGAGTRLSVL.

The chain joins TRBV3-1 (or the pseudogene TRBV3-2) to TRBJ1-6, with D possibly TRBD1 on 5 matching bases. The germline gives CDR1 LGHDT, CDR2 YNNKEL (reference sequence). CDR3 length: 13 amino acids. The V end lost 3 bases, the J end lost 10 bases, and 10 bases lay between the germline ends. The CDR3 loop is CASSQGLRSPLHF. Written as DNA, the CDR3 is TGTGCCAGCAGCCAGGGACTGCGGTCACCCCTCCACTTT.

This clone has just a few counts. The genes are TRBV23-1 and TRBJ1-2, with 9 bases matching TRBD1. TRBV23-1 is annotated as an ORF whose role is uncertain. The length of the CDR3 is 17 residues. The V gene end was trimmed by 4 bases and the J gene end by 3 bases; junction bases not matched to a gene: 12. The CDR3 reads CASSPAKQGAVHYGYTF. DNA of the CDR3: TGCGCCAGCAGTCCCGCGAAACAGGGGGCGGTACACTATGGCTACACCTTC.

This clone was counted a single time. The V gene is TRBV6-6, the J gene TRBJ2-3, with D tentatively TRBD2 (7 bases). Trimming pared 3 bases from V and 1 base from J, leaving 11 bases between. Germline V gene sequence: CDR1 MNHNY, CDR2 SVGAGI (reference sequence). This CDR3 contains 15 residues. In nucleotides, the CDR3 is TGTGCCAGCAGTTATGGGGGGGCCGGCACAGATACGCAGTATTTT. Amino acids: CASSYGGAGTDTQYF.